This TCR beta chain was identified during a study of human T cells and chemical hapten exposure. There are 15 residues in the CDR3. Per the germline V gene, CDR1 is SGHVS and CDR2 is FQNEAQ. Trimming pared 7 bases from V and 0 bases from J, leaving 15 bases between. This clonotype was detected a few times. MiXCR, run by TCRdb on the RACE reads, gives a single entry per CDR3 protein. Of 85,000 to 95,000 distinct CDR3 sequences listed, roughly 11% are singletons. Time point noted: patch test 2, 6 weeks after DPC sensitization. Sample treatment: therapeutic diphenylcyclopropenone sensitization with weekly scalp DPC.

The starting material was whole blood, obtained in connection with sensitization to the hapten diphenylcyclopropenone (DPC). The chain employs TRBV7-8 and TRBJ1-1, with TRBD1 as a possible D gene (6 bases). This clonotype originated in a middle-aged man with alopecia areata. Some clones in this sample may be carry-over from other donors' samples. The CDR3 loop is CASIRRGHMNTEAFF. The DNA for the CDR3 is TGTGCCAGCATTAGAAGGGGACACATGAACACTGAAGCTTTCTTT. Variable domain in full (rest from reference TRBV7-8 and TRBJ1-1): GAGVSQSPRYKVAKRGQDVALRCDPISGHVSLFWYQQALGQGPEFLTYFQNEAQLDKSGLPSDRFFAERPEGSVSTLKIQRTQQEDSAVYLCASIRRGHMNTEAFFGQGTRLTVV.